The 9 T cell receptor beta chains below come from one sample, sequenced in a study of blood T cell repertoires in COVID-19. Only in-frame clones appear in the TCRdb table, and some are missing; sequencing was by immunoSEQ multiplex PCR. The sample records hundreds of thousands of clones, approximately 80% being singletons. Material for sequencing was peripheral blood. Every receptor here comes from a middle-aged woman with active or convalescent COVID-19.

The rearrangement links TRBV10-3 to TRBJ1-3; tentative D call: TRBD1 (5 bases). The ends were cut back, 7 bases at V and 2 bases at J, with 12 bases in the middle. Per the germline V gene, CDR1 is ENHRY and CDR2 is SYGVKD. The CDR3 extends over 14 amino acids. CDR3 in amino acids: CAIMSSGAGNTIYF. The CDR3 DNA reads TGTGCCATCATGTCTTCGGGGGCTGGAAACACCATATATTTT.

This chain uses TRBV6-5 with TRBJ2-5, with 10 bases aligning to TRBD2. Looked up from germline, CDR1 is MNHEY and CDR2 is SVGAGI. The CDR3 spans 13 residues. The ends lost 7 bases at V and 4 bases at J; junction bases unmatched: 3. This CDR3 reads CASKAGGRETQYF. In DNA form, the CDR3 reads TGTGCCAGCAAAGCGGGGGGGCGAGAGACCCAGTACTTC.

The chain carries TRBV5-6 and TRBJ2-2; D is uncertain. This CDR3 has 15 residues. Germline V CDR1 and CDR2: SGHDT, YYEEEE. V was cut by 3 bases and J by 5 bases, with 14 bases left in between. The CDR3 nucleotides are TGTGCCAGCAGCTCCCGACTCCTTGTAACCGGGGAGCTGTTTTTT. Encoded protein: CASSSRLLVTGELFF.

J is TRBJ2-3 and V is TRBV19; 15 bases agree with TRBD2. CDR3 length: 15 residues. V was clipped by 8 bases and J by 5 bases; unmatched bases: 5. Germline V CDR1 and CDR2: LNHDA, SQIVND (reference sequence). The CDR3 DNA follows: TGTGCCAGTGGGACTAGCGGGGGGCCGGGAGATACGCAGTATTTT. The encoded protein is CASGTSGGPGDTQYF.

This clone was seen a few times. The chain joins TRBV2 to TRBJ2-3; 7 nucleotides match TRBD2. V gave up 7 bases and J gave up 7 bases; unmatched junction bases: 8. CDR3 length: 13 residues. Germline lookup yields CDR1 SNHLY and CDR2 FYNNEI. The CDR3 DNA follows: TGTGCCAGCACCTCTGGCGGGGGAAATACGCAGTATTTT. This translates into CASTSGGGNTQYF.

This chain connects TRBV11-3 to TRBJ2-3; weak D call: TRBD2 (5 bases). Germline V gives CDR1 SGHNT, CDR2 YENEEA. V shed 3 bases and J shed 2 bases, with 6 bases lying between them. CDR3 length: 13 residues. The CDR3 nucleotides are TGTGCCAGCAGCTTGAGGGCCACAGATACGCAGTATTTT. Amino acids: CASSLRATDTQYF. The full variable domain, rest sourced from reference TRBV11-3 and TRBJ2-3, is EAGVVQSPRYKIIEKKQPVAFWCNPISGHNTLYWYLQNLGQGPELLIRYENEEAVDDSQLPKDRFSAERLKGVDSTLKIQPAELGDSAVYLCASSLRATDTQYFGPGTRLTVL.

The CDR3 nucleotides read TGTGCCAGCTCACCCTACGGTAGCTCCTATAATTCACCCCTCCACTTT. As protein: CASSPYGSSYNSPLHF. The V call is TRBV18, the J call TRBJ1-6; D gene unclear. Germline CDR1 is KGHSH and CDR2 is LQKENI. CDR3 size: 16 residues. V lost 3 bases and J 0 bases, leaving 9 bases between the germline ends.

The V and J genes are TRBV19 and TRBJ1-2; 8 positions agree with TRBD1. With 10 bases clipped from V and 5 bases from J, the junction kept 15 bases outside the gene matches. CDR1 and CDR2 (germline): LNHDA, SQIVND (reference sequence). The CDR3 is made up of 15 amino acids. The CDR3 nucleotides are TGTGCCACTCCTAAGGGACAGGCGGAGGGGTATGGCTACACCTTC. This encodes CATPKGQAEGYGYTF.

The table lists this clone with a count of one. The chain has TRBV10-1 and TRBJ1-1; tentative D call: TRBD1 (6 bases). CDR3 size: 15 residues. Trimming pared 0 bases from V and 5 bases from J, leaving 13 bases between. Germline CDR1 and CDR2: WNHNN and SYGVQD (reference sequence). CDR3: CASSESAGVGTEAFF. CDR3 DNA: TGCGCCAGCAGTGAGTCGGCAGGGGTAGGAACTGAAGCTTTCTTT.